The T cell receptor beta chain under discussion was sequenced for a study of T cell changes during pregnancy in multiple sclerosis. The germline CDR1 and CDR2 sequences are SNHLY and FYNNEI. The CDR3 consists of 15 residues. J was trimmed by 6 bases and V by 7 bases; bases with no gene match: 8. Sequencing used immunoSEQ multiplex PCR; TCRdb keeps in-frame clones, though not all of them. The table includes roughly 30,000 clones, 80% to 90% detected once. Sequenced material: CD4+ T cells from peripheral blood mononuclear cells, taken in the first trimester of pregnancy. This sequence originates from a female donor in good health, enrolled as a control in a pregnancy study. This chain uses TRBV2 with TRBJ1-6, with 8 bases aligning to TRBD1. Here the CDR3 reads CASTFQGAFNSPLHF. CDR3 in DNA: TGTGCCAGCACCTTCCAGGGGGCTTTTAATTCACCCCTCCACTTT.